Below are 22 T cell receptor beta chains sequenced from a single sample in a study of blood T cell repertoires in COVID-19. Clones were sequenced by immunoSEQ multiplex PCR, and TCRdb holds only the in-frame ones, with some missing. The table records more than 300,000 clones, more than 85% of them present only once. The sequenced material came from PBMCs or T cells enriched from blood (not recorded which). These TCRs come from a woman aged 25 to 39 who had been exposed to COVID-19.

V and J are TRBV23-1 and TRBJ1-1, with 7 bases that match TRBD1. TRBV23-1 is flagged as an ORF with uncertain function. With 0 bases clipped from V and 5 bases from J, the junction kept 3 bases outside the gene matches. This CDR3 spans 14 amino acids. The DNA for the CDR3 is TGCGCCAGCAGTCAATCGAGGGGGCGGACTGAAGCTTTCTTT. Amino acid sequence: CASSQSRGRTEAFF.

This rearrangement joins TRBV11-2 to TRBJ1-1; D may be TRBD1 (6 bases). Germline CDR1 is SGHAT and CDR2 is FQNNGV. V was pared by 3 bases and J by 11 bases, with 10 bases between. There are 11 residues in the CDR3. In DNA form, the CDR3 reads TGTGCCAGCAGCTTTCCAGGGGTTGCTTTCTTT. This gives the protein CASSFPGVAFF. The complete variable domain, with remaining parts taken from reference TRBV11-2 and TRBJ1-1, reads EAGVAQSPRYKIIEKRQSVAFWCNPISGHATLYWYQQILGQGPKLLIQFQNNGVVDDSQLPKDRFSAERLKGVDSTLKIQPAKLEDSAVYLCASSFPGVAFFGQGTRLTVV.

This chain connects TRBV7-2 to TRBJ2-7; D may be TRBD2 (6 bases). CDR1 is SGHTA, CDR2 FQGNSA, per germline. Trimming removed 6 bases from V and 3 bases from J, with 15 bases in between. The CDR3 extends over 14 amino acids. The CDR3 is CASRLLGGDYEQYF. CDR3 in DNA: TGTGCCAGCAGACTCCTGGGGGGAGACTACGAGCAGTACTTC.

The gene calls are TRBV5-1 and TRBJ1-2; possible D gene TRBD1, 5 bases. This CDR3 is 15 amino acids long. V dropped 2 bases and J dropped 8 bases, with 19 bases sitting between them. Germline V gene lookup returns CDR1 SGHRS and CDR2 YFSETQ. CDR3 protein: CASSFPGRGEGGYTF. The DNA for the CDR3 is TGCGCCAGCAGCTTCCCGGGACGGGGGGAAGGCGGCTACACCTTC.

J is TRBJ2-5 and V is TRBV4-3, with 9 positions matching TRBD2. This CDR3 spans 15 amino acids. Germline-derived CDR1 and CDR2 are LGHNA and YSLEER. The V and J ends lost 4 bases and 4 bases, in that order; junction bases with no gene match: 7. The DNA for the CDR3 is TGCGCCAGCAGCCCCGGGACTAGCAGGGCAGAGACCCAGTACTTC. Translated: CASSPGTSRAETQYF.

The rearrangement joins TRBV2 to TRBJ1-1, with D maybe TRBD1 (6 bases). Germline CDR1 is SNHLY and CDR2 is FYNNEI. CDR3 length equals 14 residues. V was clipped by 4 bases and J by 1 base, with 10 bases between them. CDR3 region: CASSVGQPNTEAFF. The CDR3 coding sequence is TGTGCCAGCAGTGTCGGACAGCCGAACACTGAAGCTTTCTTT.

The chain couples TRBV4-3 to TRBJ1-6, with D perhaps matching TRBD1 (6 bases). CDR3 length: 14 amino acids. The V gene's germline CDR1 is LGHNA and CDR2 YSLEER. V was trimmed by 2 bases and J by 9 bases, leaving 11 bases between them. In nucleotides, the CDR3 is TGCGCCAGCAGCCAATTCAGGACAGCTTCACCCCTCCACTTT. Translated, it gives CASSQFRTASPLHF.

This clone was observed a handful of times. The rearrangement joins TRBV13 to TRBJ1-1; perhaps TRBD1 as D (6 bases). The CDR3 length is 16 residues. V dropped 0 bases and J dropped 5 bases, with 16 bases sitting between them. Germline CDR1 and CDR2: PRHDT and FYEKMQ (reference sequence). DNA for the CDR3: TGTGCCAGCAGCTTAGGCGGTAGCGGGGGCGGGACTGAAGCTTTCTTT. This codes for CASSLGGSGGGTEAFF.

This clone showed up just once. This rearrangement joins TRBV29-1 to TRBJ1-2; 9 positions agree with TRBD1. The germline CDR1 and CDR2 sequences are SQVTM and ANQGSEA. The CDR3 is made up of 15 amino acids. The V gene end was trimmed by 3 bases and the J gene end by 3 bases; junction bases not matched to a gene: 8. The CDR3 DNA follows: TGCAGCGTTGACGACGGACAGGGGCCAGACTATGGCTACACCTTC. Protein: CSVDDGQGPDYGYTF.

Here the CDR3 DNA reads TGTGCCAGTAATAGACAATACAGTACAGATACGCAGTATTTT. This translates into CASNRQYSTDTQYF. The rearrangement uses TRBV19 and TRBJ2-3; no clear D gene. The germline V gene encodes CDR1 LNHDA and CDR2 SQIVND (reference sequence). Trimming removed 7 bases from V and 3 bases from J, with 14 bases in between. CDR3 length: 14 amino acids.

V is TRBV10-3 and J is TRBJ2-7; D may be TRBD1 (6 bases). In germline, CDR1 is ENHRY, CDR2 SYGVKD. V dropped 6 bases and J dropped 2 bases, with 11 bases sitting between them. The CDR3 covers 13 residues. The CDR3 sequence is CAIRGAGAYEQYF. The CDR3 nucleotides read TGTGCCATCAGGGGGGCAGGGGCCTACGAGCAGTACTTC.

The V gene is TRBV18, the J gene TRBJ2-5; 8 bases line up with TRBD1. V lost 4 bases and J lost 4; bases outside the gene matches: 8. Per germline, CDR1 KGHSH and CDR2 LQKENI. The CDR3 is made up of 15 amino acids. The CDR3 DNA sequence: TGTGCCAGCTCACTCGACGGGACAGGACGAGAGACCCAGTACTTC. Translation gives CASSLDGTGRETQYF.

The chain carries TRBV4-3 and TRBJ1-5; TRBD1 matches 7 bases. After removal of 2 bases from V and 6 bases from J, the junction contained 7 bases not matched to a gene. The length of the CDR3 is 15 residues. Germline V gene sequence: CDR1 LGHNA, CDR2 YSLEER. The CDR3 spells CASSQFRGEGQPQHF. CDR3 in DNA: TGCGCCAGCAGCCAATTCAGGGGGGAAGGTCAGCCCCAGCATTTT.

A single count supports this clone. The genes are TRBV7-2 and TRBJ2-7; D unresolved. Germline V lookup: CDR1 SGHTA, CDR2 FQGNSA. CDR3 length equals 11 residues. V was clipped by 4 bases and J by 6 bases, with 7 bases between them. DNA of the CDR3: TGTGCCAGCAGCTCCTCCCGCGAGCAGTACTTC. It translates to CASSSSREQYF. The whole variable domain, filled in from reference TRBV7-2 and TRBJ2-7, reads GAGVSQSPSNKVTEKGKDVELRCDPISGHTALYWYRQSLGQGLEFLIYFQGNSAPDKSGLPSDRFSAERTGGSVSTLTIQRTQQEDSAVYLCASSSSREQYFGPGTRLTVT.

This clone showed up just once. The J gene is TRBJ2-7, the V gene TRBV6-5, with D unclear. Trimming took 6 bases from V and 3 from J, leaving 18 bases between them. This CDR3 region has 15 residues. CDR1 and CDR2 (germline): MNHEY, SVGAGI. The CDR3 sequence: CASSKATSPGYEQYF. DNA of the CDR3: TGTGCCAGCAGCAAAGCTACGTCCCCGGGCTACGAGCAGTACTTC.

The genes are TRBV19 and TRBJ2-1; weak D call: TRBD1 (5 bases). The CDR3 length is 13 residues. V lost 10 bases and J 6 bases, leaving 16 bases between the germline ends. Looked up from germline, CDR1 is LNHDA and CDR2 is SQIVND (reference sequence). CDR3 protein: CATLGAPLNEQFF. In DNA form, the CDR3 reads TGTGCCACCCTAGGGGCTCCTCTCAATGAGCAGTTCTTC.

This chain uses TRBV19 with TRBJ1-2, with D possibly TRBD1 on 5 matching bases. Germline V gives CDR1 LNHDA, CDR2 SQIVND (reference sequence). The CDR3 loop spans 16 amino acids. V lost 3 bases and J lost 4, with 18 bases in between. The CDR3 DNA follows: TGTGCCAGTAGTATCTTTGGTGACAGAATGTTCTATGGCTACACCTTC. The encoded protein is CASSIFGDRMFYGYTF.

The chain recombines TRBV5-5 with TRBJ1-5; 7 positions agree with TRBD1. The germline gives CDR1 SGHKS, CDR2 YYEKEE (reference sequence). The V segment lost 0 bases and the J segment 7 bases; nucleotides outside the gene matches: 10. This CDR3 is built from 16 residues. The CDR3 nucleotides read TGTGCCAGCAGCTTGGACAGGGGCAAGGAGGAACAGCCCCAGCATTTT. Its protein is CASSLDRGKEEQPQHF.

The rearrangement links TRBV19 to TRBJ2-5; TRBD1 aligns across 7 bases. With V trimmed by 6 bases and J by 5 bases, 9 bases remained unmatched. This CDR3 comprises 14 residues. Germline V gives CDR1 LNHDA, CDR2 SQIVND (reference sequence). The chain's CDR3 is CASRPTGVSETQYF. The CDR3 DNA follows: TGTGCCAGTAGGCCCACAGGGGTCTCCGAGACCCAGTACTTC. The variable domain in full, with the rest retrieved from reference TRBV19 and TRBJ2-5, is DGGITQSPKYLFRKEGQNVTLSCEQNLNHDAMYWYRQDPGQGLRLIYYSQIVNDFQKGDIAEGYSVSREKKESFPLTVTSAQKNPTAFYLCASRPTGVSETQYFGPGTRLLVL.

The sample holds one count of this clone. The chain employs TRBV4-3 and TRBJ1-5, with 10 bases identical to TRBD1. Germline V gene lookup returns CDR1 LGHNA and CDR2 YSLEER. The trim removed 4 bases at V and 6 bases at J, leaving 6 bases unmatched. The CDR3 extends over 15 amino acids. The chain's CDR3 is CASSLRQGAGQPQHF. The CDR3, as DNA: TGCGCCAGCAGCCTGAGACAGGGGGCGGGTCAGCCCCAGCATTTT.

The gene calls are TRBV7-2 and TRBJ1-4; 9 nucleotides align to TRBD1. The germline V gene encodes CDR1 SGHTA and CDR2 FQGNSA. CDR3 size: 15 residues. J was trimmed by 4 bases and V by 5 bases; bases with no gene match: 5. In nucleotides, the CDR3 is TGTGCCAGCAGCCTTACAGGGGGCTTTAATGAAAAACTGTTTTTT. Protein: CASSLTGGFNEKLFF.

The genes are TRBV6-5 and TRBJ2-7; no definite D call. The CDR3 is 11 residues long. CDR1 is MNHEY and CDR2 is SVGAGI in the germline V gene. V gave up 10 bases and J gave up 2 bases, with 9 bases separating them. The CDR3 DNA reads as TGTGCCACCGTAAGCGCCTACGAGCAGTACTTC. Translating it yields CATVSAYEQYF.